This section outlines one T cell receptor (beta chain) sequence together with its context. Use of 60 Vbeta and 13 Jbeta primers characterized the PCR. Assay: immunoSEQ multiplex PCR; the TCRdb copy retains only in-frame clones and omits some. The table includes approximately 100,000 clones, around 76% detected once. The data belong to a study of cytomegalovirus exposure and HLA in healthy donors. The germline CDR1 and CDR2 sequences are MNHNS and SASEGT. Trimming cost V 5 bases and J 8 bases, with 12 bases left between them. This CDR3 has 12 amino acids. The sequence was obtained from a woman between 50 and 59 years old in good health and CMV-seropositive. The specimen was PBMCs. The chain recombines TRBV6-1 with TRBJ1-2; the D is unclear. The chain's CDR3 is CASSLGTSGYTF. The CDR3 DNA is TGTGCCAGCAGTCTAGGCACCTCGGGCTACACCTTC.